The rows below give T cell receptor beta chains drawn from one sample of a study of cytomegalovirus exposure and HLA in healthy donors. Some clones are missing from TCRdb's copy, which holds only in-frame ones; the method was immunoSEQ multiplex PCR. Of around 130,000 clones listed, roughly 88% are singletons. The sample taken for sequencing was PBMCs. These receptor sequences come from a boy aged 10-17 years in good health and CMV-seronegative. Both conserved end residues are part of each CDR3. A D gene is named only where the DNA matches it firmly. Rows give clone size only sometimes, using once, few, many, or a class for an expanded clone.

d_gene: .; v_gene: TRBV5-1; j_gene: TRBJ2-7; abundance: .; CDR3aa: CASSLERASYEQYF; CDR3nt: TGCGCCAGCAGCTTGGAGAGGGCCTCCTACGAGCAGTACTTC
d_gene: .; v_gene: TRBV2; j_gene: TRBJ2-3; abundance: .; CDR3aa: CASSTSSVTDTQYF; CDR3nt: TGTGCCAGCAGTACTTCTAGCGTAACAGATACGCAGTATTTT
d_gene: TRBD1; v_gene: TRBV29-1; j_gene: TRBJ2-5; abundance: .; CDR3aa: CSVGAFGQGMQTQYF; CDR3nt: TGCAGCGTTGGAGCGTTTGGACAGGGGATGCAGACCCAGTACTTC
d_gene: .; v_gene: TRBV5-1; j_gene: TRBJ2-1; abundance: .; CDR3aa: CASRAAEGAYNEQFF; CDR3nt: TGCGCCAGCAGGGCGGCGGAGGGCGCCTACAATGAGCAGTTCTTC
d_gene: .; v_gene: TRBV7-2; j_gene: TRBJ1-5; abundance: once; CDR3aa: CASSLEYSNQPQHF; CDR3nt: TGTGCCAGCAGCTTAGAATATAGCAATCAGCCCCAGCATTTT
d_gene: .; v_gene: TRBV2; j_gene: TRBJ2-1; abundance: .; CDR3aa: CASSVLYEQFF; CDR3nt: TGTGCCAGCAGTGTTCTCTATGAGCAGTTCTTC
d_gene: .; v_gene: TRBV6-1; j_gene: TRBJ1-6; abundance: few; CDR3aa: CASLLGGGISPLHF; CDR3nt: TGTGCCAGCCTTTTGGGGGGAGGGATCTCACCCCTCCACTTT
d_gene: TRBD1; v_gene: TRBV7-6; j_gene: TRBJ1-4; abundance: few; CDR3aa: CASSIPTGGGEKLFF; CDR3nt: TGTGCCAGCAGCATTCCTACAGGGGGCGGGGAAAAACTGTTTTTT
d_gene: .; v_gene: TRBV7-2; j_gene: TRBJ1-1; abundance: .; CDR3aa: CASSLGILNTEAFF; CDR3nt: TGTGCCAGCAGCTTGGGCATTCTGAACACTGAAGCTTTCTTT
d_gene: .; v_gene: TRBV29-1; j_gene: TRBJ2-4; abundance: .; CDR3aa: CSAEVGGTKNIQYF; CDR3nt: TGCAGCGCCGAGGTGGGAGGAACCAAAAACATTCAGTACTTC
d_gene: TRBD2; v_gene: TRBV7-6; j_gene: TRBJ2-5; abundance: .; CDR3aa: CASSPTGLAGRKETQYF; CDR3nt: TGTGCCAGCAGCCCAACCGGACTAGCGGGCAGGAAAGAGACCCAGTACTTC
d_gene: TRBD2; v_gene: TRBV7-9; j_gene: TRBJ2-1; abundance: .; CDR3aa: CASSLFGAAGGGWHEQFF; CDR3nt: TGTGCCAGCAGCTTATTTGGTGCAGCGGGAGGGGGGTGGCATGAGCAGTTCTTC
d_gene: .; v_gene: TRBV29-1; j_gene: TRBJ1-2; abundance: .; CDR3aa: CSVGRGRNYGYTF; CDR3nt: TGCAGCGTTGGTCGGGGTCGCAACTATGGCTACACCTTC
d_gene: .; v_gene: TRBV7-2; j_gene: TRBJ2-7; abundance: .; CDR3aa: CASSSYRGLINEQYF; CDR3nt: TGTGCCAGCAGCTCCTACAGGGGACTTATCAACGAGCAGTACTTC
d_gene: .; v_gene: TRBV5-6; j_gene: TRBJ1-1; abundance: .; CDR3aa: CASTLTEGTEAFF; CDR3nt: TGTGCCAGCACCCTAACCGAGGGCACTGAAGCTTTCTTT
d_gene: TRBD1; v_gene: TRBV7-9; j_gene: TRBJ1-2; abundance: .; CDR3aa: CASNDFRGNGYTF; CDR3nt: TGTGCCAGCAATGACTTCAGGGGGAATGGCTACACCTTC